A single T cell receptor beta chain is shown here with its context. This sample was taken from a study of human T cells and chemical hapten exposure. The CDR3 is 12 residues long. Germline V lookup: CDR1 DFQATT, CDR2 SNEGSKA (reference sequence). V was trimmed by 5 bases and J by 2 bases, leaving 7 bases between them. Specified time point: pre-sensitization, week 0. Treatment specified: therapeutic diphenylcyclopropenone sensitization with weekly scalp DPC. One entry per CDR3 protein results from TCRdb running MiXCR on the RACE reads. The sample has some 400,000 distinct CDR3 sequences; 5% to 6.5% are singletons.

Sequenced here: whole blood, sampled in connection with sensitization to the hapten diphenylcyclopropenone (DPC). This clonotype was sampled from a woman aged 50 to 60 with alopecia areata. Some clones in this sample may be carry-over from other donors' samples. The J gene is TRBJ2-1, the V gene TRBV20-1, with D unresolved. The CDR3 spells CSASATYNEQFF. For the CDR3, the DNA is TGCAGTGCTTCGGCTACCTACAATGAGCAGTTCTTC.